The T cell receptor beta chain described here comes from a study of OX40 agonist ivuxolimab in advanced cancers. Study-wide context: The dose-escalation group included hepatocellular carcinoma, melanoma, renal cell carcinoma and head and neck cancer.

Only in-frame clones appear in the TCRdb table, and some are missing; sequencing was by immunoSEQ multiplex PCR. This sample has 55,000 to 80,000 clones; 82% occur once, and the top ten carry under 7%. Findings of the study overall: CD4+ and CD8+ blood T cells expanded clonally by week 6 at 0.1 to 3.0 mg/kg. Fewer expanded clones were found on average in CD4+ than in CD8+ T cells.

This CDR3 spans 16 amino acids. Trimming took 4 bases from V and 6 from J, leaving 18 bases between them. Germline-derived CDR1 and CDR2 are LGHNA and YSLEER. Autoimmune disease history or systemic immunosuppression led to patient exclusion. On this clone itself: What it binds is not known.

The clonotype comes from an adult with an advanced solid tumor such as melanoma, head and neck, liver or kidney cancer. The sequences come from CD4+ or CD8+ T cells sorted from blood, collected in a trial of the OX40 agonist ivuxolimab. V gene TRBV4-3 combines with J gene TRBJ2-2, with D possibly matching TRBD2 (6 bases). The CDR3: CASSPGGSARAGELFF. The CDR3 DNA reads TGCGCCAGCAGCCCCGGGGGTAGCGCCCGGGCCGGGGAGCTGTTTTTT.